This T cell receptor beta chain was sequenced in a study of blood T cells in healthy people across ages. Primers used in a second PCR of about 7 to 12 cycles were a sample-barcoded 5' primer and a J-beta primer mix. Tagging of each cDNA molecule was performed by a template-switch adaptor with 12 random nucleotides. TCRdb re-analysed the 5' RACE reads in MiXCR, keeping a single row per CDR3 protein. The table records around 1,700,000 distinct CDR3 sequences, roughly 30% of them present only once. This clonotype was recorded a few times. This TCR derives from a woman in her thirties in good health. The sequencing sample was made of blood.

The CDR3 region has the DNA TGCAGTGCTAGAGATAAGGGAACTAATCAGCCCCAGCATTTT. This translates into CSARDKGTNQPQHF. The chain joins TRBV20-1 to TRBJ1-5; the D is unclear. CDR1 is DFQATT and CDR2 is SNEGSKA in the germline V gene (reference sequence). The CDR3 contains 14 residues. V was pared by 0 bases and J by 4 bases, with 10 bases between.